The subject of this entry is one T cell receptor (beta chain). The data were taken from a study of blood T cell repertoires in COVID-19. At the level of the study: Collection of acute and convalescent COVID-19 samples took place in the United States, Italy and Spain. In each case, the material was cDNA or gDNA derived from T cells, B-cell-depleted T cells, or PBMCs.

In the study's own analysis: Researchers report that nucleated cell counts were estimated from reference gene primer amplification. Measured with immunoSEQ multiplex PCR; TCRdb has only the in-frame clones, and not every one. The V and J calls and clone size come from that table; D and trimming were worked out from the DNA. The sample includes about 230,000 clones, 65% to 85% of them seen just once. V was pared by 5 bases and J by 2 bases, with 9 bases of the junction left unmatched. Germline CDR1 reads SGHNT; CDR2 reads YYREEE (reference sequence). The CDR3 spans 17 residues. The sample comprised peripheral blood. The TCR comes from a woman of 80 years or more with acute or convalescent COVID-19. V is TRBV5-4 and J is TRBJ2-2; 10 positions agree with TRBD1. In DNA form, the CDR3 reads TGTGCCAGCAGTACTCGGGGACAGGGGCTTAACACCGGGGAGCTGTTTTTT. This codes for CASSTRGQGLNTGELFF. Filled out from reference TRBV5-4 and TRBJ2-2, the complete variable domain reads ETGVTQSPTHLIKTRGQQVTLRCSSQSGHNTVSWYQQALGQGPQFIFQYYREEENGRGNFPPRFSGLQFPNYSSELNVNALELDDSALYLCASSTRGQGLNTGELFFGEGSRLTVL.